This TCR beta chain is from a study of Graves' ophthalmopathy and Graves' hyperthyroidism. This CDR3 has 15 residues. Germline CDR1 is MNHNS and CDR2 is SASEGT. Trimming removed 0 bases at V and 4 bases at J, with 13 bases between. TCR beta CDR3 regions were amplified from RNA transcripts. HTBI-primed RT-PCR formed the first round, and a multiplex PCR formed the second. One entry per CDR3 protein, called by TCRdb with MiXCR from the multiplex PCR reads. The sample carries about 380,000 distinct CDR3 sequences, 15% recorded once. This clonotype was counted many times. The stable label applied to hyperthyroidism with no ophthalmopathy within 18 months of follow-up. The source of the PBMCs was approximately 9.5 ml of fresh peripheral blood.

Sequencing was carried out using peripheral blood. The chain uses TRBV6-1 and TRBJ2-7, with D possibly called TRBD1 or TRBD2 (5 bases each). The origin of this receptor is a woman between 18 and 29 years old with stable Graves' hyperthyroidism. Here the CDR3 reads CASSEAWSWGYEQYF. As DNA, the CDR3 is TGTGCCAGCAGTGAAGCGTGGAGTTGGGGGTACGAGCAGTACTTC.